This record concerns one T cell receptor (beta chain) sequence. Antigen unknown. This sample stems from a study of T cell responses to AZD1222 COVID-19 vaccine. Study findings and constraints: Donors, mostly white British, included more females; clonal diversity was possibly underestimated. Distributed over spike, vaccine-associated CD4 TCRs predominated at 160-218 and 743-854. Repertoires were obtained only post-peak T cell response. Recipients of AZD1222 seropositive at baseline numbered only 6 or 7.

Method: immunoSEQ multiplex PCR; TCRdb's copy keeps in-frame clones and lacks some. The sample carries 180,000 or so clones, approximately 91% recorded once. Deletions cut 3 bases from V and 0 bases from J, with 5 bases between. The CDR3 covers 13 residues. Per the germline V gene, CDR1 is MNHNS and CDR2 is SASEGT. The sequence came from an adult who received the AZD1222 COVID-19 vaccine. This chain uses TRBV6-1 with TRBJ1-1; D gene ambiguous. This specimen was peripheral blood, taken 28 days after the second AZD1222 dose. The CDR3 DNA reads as TGTGCCAGCAGTGACAGCATGAACACTGAAGCTTTCTTT. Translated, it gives CASSDSMNTEAFF.